What follows is one TCR beta chain and its context. Its antigen is unidentified. In germline, CDR1 is SGHNT, CDR2 YYREEE (reference sequence). V was cut by 1 base and J by 1 base, with 15 bases left in between. The CDR3 contains 17 residues. With a J-beta primer mix and a sample-barcoded 5' primer, a second PCR ran 7 to 11 cycles. Each cDNA molecule carried a tag from a template-switch adaptor that contained 12 random nucleotides. CDR3-containing paired-end reads numbered at least 3 million in each sample. TCRdb reprocessed the 5' RACE reads via MiXCR and lists one record per CDR3 protein. Of about 1,400,000 distinct CDR3 sequences listed, almost 60% are singletons. This record belongs to a study of blood T cells in healthy people across ages. Findings and caveats of the study: Naive and antigen-experienced cells were not separated, limiting conclusive comparison.

The clonotype was recovered from a man between 18 and 29 years old in good health. Sequenced input: blood. The chain is built from TRBV5-4 and TRBJ2-1, with D possibly called TRBD1 or TRBD2 (5 bases each). CDR3 amino acids: CASSLYSGTLSYNEQFF. The CDR3 coding sequence is TGTGCCAGCAGCTTGTACTCGGGGACGCTTTCCTACAATGAGCAGTTCTTC.